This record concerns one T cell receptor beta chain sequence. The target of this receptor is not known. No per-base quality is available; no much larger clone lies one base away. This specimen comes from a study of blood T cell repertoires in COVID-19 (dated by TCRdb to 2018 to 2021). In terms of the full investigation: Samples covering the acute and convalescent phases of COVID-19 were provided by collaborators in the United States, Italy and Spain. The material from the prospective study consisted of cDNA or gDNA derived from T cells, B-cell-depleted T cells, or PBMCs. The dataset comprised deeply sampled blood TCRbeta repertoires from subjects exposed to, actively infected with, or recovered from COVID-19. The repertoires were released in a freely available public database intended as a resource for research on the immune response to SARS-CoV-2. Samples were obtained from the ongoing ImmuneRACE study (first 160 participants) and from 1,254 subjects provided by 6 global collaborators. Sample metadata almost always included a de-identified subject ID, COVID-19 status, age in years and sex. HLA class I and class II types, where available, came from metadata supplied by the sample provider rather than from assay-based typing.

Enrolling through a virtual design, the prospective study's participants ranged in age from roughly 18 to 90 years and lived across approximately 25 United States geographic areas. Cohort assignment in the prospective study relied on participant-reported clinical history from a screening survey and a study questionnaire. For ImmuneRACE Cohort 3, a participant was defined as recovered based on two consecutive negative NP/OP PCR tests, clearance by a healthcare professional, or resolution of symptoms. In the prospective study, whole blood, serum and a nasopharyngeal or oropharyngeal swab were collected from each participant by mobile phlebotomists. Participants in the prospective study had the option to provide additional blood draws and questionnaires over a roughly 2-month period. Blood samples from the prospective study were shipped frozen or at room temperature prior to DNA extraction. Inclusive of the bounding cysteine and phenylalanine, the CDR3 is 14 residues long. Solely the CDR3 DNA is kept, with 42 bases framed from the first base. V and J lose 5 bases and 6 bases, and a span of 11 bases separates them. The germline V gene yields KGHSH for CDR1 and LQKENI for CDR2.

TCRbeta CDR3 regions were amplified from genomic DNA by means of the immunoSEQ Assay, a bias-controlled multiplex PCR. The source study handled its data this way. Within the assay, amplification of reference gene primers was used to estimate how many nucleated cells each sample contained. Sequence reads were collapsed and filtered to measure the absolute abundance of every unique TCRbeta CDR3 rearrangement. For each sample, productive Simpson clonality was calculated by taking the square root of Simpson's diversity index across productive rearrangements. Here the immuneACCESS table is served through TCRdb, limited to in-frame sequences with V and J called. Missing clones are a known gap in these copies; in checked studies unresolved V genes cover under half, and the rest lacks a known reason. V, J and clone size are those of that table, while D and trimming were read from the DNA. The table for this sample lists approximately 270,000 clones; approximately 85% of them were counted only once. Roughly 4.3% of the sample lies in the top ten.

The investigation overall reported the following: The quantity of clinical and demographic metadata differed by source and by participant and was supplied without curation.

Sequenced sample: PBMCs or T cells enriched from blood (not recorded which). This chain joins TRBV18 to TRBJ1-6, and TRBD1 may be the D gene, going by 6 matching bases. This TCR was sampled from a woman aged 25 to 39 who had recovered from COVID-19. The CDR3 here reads CASSFDRSNSPLHF. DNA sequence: TGTGCCAGCTCATTCGACAGGTCTAATTCACCCCTCCACTTT. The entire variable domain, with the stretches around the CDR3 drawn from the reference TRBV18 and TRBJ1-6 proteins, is NAGVMQNPRHLVRRRGQEARLRCSPMKGHSHVYWYRQLPEEGLKFMVYLQKENIIDESGMPKERFSAEFPKEGPSILRIQQVVRGDSAAYFCASSFDRSNSPLHFGNGTRLTVT.